The 2 T cell receptor beta chains below come from one sample, sequenced in a study of control samples from healthy donors and cancer patients. Sequencing was performed with immunoSEQ multiplex PCR; in TCRdb, only in-frame clones are kept and a portion is missing. The top ten clones hold more than 10% of a sample with around 150,000 clones, roughly 90% of them seen once. The sample consisted of blood. These receptors all stem from a man aged 30 to 45 in good health.

The chain employs TRBV5-6 and TRBJ1-4; no reliable D call. This CDR3 comprises 14 residues. The V gene lost 5 bases and the J gene lost 2 bases, with 10 bases spanning the gap. Germline CDR1 is SGHDT and CDR2 is YYEEEE. The CDR3 spells CASSPTPTNEKLFF. CDR3 sequence (DNA): TGTGCCAGCAGTCCGACACCTACTAATGAAAAACTGTTTTTT. The whole variable domain, filled in from reference TRBV5-6 and TRBJ1-4, reads DAGVTQSPTHLIKTRGQQVTLRCSPKSGHDTVSWYQQALGQGPQFIFQYYEEEERQRGNFPDRFSGHQFPNYSSELNVNALLLGDSALYLCASSPTPTNEKLFFGSGTQLSVL.

J is TRBJ2-2 and V is TRBV30, with D unresolved. The CDR3 loop spans 10 amino acids. V lost 5 bases and J lost 7, with 5 bases in between. CDR1 and CDR2 (germline): GTSNPN, SVGIG (reference sequence). CDR3 DNA sequence: TGTGCCTGGTTGGGCGGGGAGCTGTTTTTT. It yields the protein CAWLGGELFF. The full variable domain, rest sourced from reference TRBV30 and TRBJ2-2, is SQTIHQWPATLVQPVGSPLSLECTVEGTSNPNLYWYRQAAGRGLQLLFYSVGIGQISSEVPQNLSASRPQDRQFILSSKKLLLSDSGFYLCAWLGGELFFGEGSRLTVL.